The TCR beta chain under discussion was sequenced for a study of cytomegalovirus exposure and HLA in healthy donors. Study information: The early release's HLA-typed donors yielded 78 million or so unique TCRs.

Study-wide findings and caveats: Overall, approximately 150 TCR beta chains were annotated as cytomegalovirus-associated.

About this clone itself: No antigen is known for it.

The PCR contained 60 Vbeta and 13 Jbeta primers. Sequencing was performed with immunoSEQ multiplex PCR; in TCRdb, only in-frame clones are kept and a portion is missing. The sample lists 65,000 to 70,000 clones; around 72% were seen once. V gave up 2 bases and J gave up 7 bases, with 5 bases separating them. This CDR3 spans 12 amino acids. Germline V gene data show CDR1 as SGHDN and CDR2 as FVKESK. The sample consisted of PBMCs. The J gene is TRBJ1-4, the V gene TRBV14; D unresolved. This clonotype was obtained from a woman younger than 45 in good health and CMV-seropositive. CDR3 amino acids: CASSQRGEKLFF. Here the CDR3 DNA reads TGTGCCAGCAGCCAAAGAGGTGAAAAACTGTTTTTT.